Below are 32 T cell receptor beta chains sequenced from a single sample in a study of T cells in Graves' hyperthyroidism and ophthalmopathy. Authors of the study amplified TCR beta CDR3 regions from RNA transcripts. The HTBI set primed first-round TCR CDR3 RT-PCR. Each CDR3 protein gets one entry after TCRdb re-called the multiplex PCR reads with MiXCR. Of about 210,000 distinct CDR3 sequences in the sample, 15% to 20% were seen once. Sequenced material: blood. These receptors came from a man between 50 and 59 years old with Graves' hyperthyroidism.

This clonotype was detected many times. CDR3 DNA sequence: TGTGCCAGCAGCTTAGACCCCCGAGTTGAAGCTTTCTTT. This gives the protein CASSLDPRVEAFF. The V call is TRBV11-3, the J call TRBJ1-1; D gene uncertain. There are 13 residues in the CDR3. V lost 0 bases, J lost 7 bases, and 9 bases lay in between. Germline values: CDR1 SGHNT, CDR2 YENEEA.

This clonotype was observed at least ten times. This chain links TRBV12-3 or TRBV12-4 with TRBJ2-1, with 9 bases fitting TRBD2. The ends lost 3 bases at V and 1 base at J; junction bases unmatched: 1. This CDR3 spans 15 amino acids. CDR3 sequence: CASSFLAGSYNEQFF. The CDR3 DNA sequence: TGTGCCAGCAGTTTCCTAGCGGGATCCTACAATGAGCAGTTCTTC.

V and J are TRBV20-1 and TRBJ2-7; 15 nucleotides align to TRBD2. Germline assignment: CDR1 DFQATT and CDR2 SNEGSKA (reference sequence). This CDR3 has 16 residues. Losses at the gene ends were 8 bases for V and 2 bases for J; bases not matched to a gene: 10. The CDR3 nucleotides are TGCAGTACCGCTTCGGGACTAGCGGGGGGACCCTACGAGCAGTACTTC. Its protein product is CSTASGLAGGPYEQYF.

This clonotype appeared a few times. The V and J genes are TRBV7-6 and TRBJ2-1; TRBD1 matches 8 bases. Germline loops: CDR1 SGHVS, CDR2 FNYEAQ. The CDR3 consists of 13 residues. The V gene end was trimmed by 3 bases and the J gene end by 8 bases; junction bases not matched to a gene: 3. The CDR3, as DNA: TGTGCCAGCAGCTTTAAGACAGGGGATGAGCAGTTCTTC. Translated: CASSFKTGDEQFF.

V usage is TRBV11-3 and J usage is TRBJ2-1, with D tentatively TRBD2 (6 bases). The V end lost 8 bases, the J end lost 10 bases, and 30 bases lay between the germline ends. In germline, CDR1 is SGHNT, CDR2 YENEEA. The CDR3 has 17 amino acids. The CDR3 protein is CASGKDVDWLGGGEQFF. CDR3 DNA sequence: TGTGCCAGCGGAAAAGACGTAGACTGGTTGGGTGGGGGGGAGCAGTTCTTC. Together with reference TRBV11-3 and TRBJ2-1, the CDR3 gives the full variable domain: EAGVVQSPRYKIIEKKQPVAFWCNPISGHNTLYWYLQNLGQGPELLIRYENEEAVDDSQLPKDRFSAERLKGVDSTLKIQPAELGDSAVYLCASGKDVDWLGGGEQFFGPGTRLTVL.

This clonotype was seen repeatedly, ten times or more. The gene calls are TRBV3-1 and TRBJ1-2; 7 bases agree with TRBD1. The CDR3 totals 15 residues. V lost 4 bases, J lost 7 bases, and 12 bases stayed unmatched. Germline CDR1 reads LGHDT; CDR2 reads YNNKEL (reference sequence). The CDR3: CASSLINRGRVGYTF. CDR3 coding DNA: TGTGCCAGCAGCCTCATAAACAGGGGCCGCGTTGGCTACACCTTC. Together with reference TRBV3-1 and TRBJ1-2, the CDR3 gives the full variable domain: DTAVSQTPKYLVTQMGNDKSIKCEQNLGHDTMYWYKQDSKKFLKIMFSYNNKELIINETVPNRFSPKSPDKAHLNLHINSLELGDSAVYFCASSLINRGRVGYTFGSGTRLTVV.

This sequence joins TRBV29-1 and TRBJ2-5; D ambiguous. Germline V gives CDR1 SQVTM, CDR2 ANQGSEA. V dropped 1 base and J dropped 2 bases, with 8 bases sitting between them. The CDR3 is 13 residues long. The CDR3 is CSVEGTVQETQYF. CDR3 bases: TGCAGCGTTGAAGGGACCGTACAAGAGACCCAGTACTTC.

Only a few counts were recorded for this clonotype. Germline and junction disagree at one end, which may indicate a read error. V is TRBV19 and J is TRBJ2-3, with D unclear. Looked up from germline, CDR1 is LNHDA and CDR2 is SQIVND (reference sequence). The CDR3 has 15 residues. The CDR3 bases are TGTGCCAGTAGTGGTTCCTCCCTGAACACAGATATGCAGTATTTT. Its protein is CASSGSSLNTDMQYF.

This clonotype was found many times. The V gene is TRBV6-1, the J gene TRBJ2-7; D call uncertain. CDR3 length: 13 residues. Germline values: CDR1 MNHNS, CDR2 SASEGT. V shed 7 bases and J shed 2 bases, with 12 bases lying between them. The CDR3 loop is CASKAWGTYEQYF. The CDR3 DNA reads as TGTGCCAGCAAAGCCTGGGGAACCTACGAGCAGTACTTC.

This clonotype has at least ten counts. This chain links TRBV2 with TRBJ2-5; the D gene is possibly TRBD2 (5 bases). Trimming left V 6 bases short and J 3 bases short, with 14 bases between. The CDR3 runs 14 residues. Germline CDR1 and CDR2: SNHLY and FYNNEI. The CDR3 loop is CASRDLGVEETQYF. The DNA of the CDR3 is TGTGCCAGCAGGGACCTGGGAGTAGAAGAGACCCAGTACTTC.

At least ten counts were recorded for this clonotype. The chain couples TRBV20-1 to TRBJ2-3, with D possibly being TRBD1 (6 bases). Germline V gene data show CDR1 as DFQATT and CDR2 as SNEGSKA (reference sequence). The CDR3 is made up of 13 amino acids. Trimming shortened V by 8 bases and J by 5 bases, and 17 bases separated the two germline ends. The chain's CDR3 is CSPQGRKGDTQYF. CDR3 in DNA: TGCAGTCCACAGGGACGGAAAGGAGATACGCAGTATTTT.

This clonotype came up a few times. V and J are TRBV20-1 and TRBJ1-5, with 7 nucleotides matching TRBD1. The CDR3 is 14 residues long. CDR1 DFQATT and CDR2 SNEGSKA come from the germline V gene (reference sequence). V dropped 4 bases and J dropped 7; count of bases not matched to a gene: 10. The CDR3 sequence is CSANRGLPGQPQHF. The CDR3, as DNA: TGCAGTGCTAACAGGGGCCTCCCAGGACAGCCCCAGCATTTT.

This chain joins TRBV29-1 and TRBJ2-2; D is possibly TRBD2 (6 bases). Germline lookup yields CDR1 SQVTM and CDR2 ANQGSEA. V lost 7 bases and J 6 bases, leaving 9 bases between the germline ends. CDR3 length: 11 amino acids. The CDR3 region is CSGRESGELFF. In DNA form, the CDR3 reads TGCAGCGGGAGGGAGTCCGGGGAGCTGTTTTTT.

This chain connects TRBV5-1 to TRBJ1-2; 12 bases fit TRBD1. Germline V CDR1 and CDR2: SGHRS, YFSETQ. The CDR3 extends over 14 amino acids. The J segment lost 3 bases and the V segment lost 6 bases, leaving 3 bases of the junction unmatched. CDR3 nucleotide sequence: TGCGCCAGCACCGGGACAGGGGGCGACTATGGCTACACCTTC. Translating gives CASTGTGGDYGYTF.

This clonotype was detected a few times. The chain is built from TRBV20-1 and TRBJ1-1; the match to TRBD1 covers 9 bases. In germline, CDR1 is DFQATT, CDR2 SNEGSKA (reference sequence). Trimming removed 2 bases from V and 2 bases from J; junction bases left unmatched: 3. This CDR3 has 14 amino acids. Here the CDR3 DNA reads TGCAGTGCTAGACTGACAGGGGGTAACACTGAAGCTTTCTTT. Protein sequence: CSARLTGGNTEAFF.

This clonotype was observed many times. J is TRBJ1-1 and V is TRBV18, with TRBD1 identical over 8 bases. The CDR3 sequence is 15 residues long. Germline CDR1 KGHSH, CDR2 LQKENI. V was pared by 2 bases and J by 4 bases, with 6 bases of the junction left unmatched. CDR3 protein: CASSPGQGAGTEAFF. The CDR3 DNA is TGTGCCAGCTCACCAGGGCAGGGGGCGGGCACTGAAGCTTTCTTT.

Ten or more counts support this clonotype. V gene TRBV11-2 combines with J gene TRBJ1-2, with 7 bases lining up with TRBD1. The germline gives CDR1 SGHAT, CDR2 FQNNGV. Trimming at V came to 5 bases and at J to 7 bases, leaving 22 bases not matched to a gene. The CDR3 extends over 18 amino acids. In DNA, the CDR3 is TGTGCCAGCAGCCCCCTCCATTCAAGACAGGGCGGGGTATTTGGCTACACCTTC. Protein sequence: CASSPLHSRQGGVFGYTF. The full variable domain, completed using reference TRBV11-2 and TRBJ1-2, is EAGVAQSPRYKIIEKRQSVAFWCNPISGHATLYWYQQILGQGPKLLIQFQNNGVVDDSQLPKDRFSAERLKGVDSTLKIQPAKLEDSAVYLCASSPLHSRQGGVFGYTFGSGTRLTVV.

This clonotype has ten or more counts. The CDR3 here is CASSSSGHTKNIQYF. The CDR3 nucleotides read TGTGCCAGCTCGTCATCCGGACACACCAAAAACATTCAGTACTTC. The J gene is TRBJ2-4, the V gene TRBV18, with D maybe TRBD1 (5 bases). CDR1 and CDR2 from the germline V gene are KGHSH and LQKENI. The CDR3 runs 15 residues. Trimming took 6 bases from V and 2 from J, leaving 14 bases between them.

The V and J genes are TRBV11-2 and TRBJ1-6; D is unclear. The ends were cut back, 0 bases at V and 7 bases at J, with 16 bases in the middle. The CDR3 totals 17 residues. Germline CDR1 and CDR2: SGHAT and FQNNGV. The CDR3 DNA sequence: TGTGCCAGCAGCTTAGATCGTTCTGGGGTACGAAATTCACCCCTCCACTTT. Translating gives CASSLDRSGVRNSPLHF.

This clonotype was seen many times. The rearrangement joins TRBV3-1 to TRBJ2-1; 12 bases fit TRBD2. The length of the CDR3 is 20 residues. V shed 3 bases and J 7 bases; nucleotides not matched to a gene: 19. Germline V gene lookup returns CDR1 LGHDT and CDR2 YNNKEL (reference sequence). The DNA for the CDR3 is TGTGCCAGCAGCCACCCTAGTGGTAGGGCTAGCGGGAGGGCGGGGAATGAGCAGTTCTTC. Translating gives CASSHPSGRASGRAGNEQFF.

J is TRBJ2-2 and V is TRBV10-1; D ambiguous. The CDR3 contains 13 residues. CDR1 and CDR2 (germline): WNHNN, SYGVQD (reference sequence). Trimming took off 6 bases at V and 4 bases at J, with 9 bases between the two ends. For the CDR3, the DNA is TGCGCCAGCAGACCCGACACCACCGGGGAGCTGTTTTTT. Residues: CASRPDTTGELFF.

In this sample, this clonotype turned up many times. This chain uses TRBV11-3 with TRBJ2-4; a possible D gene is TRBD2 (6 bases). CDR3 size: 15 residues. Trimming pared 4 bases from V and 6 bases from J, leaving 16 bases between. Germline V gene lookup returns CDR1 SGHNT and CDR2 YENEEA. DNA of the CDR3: TGTGCCAGCAGCTCCCAGGGCCAGGGAGGAAACATTCAGTACTTC. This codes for CASSSQGQGGNIQYF. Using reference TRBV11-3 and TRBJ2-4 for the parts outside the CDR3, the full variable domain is EAGVVQSPRYKIIEKKQPVAFWCNPISGHNTLYWYLQNLGQGPELLIRYENEEAVDDSQLPKDRFSAERLKGVDSTLKIQPAELGDSAVYLCASSSQGQGGNIQYFGAGTRLSVL.

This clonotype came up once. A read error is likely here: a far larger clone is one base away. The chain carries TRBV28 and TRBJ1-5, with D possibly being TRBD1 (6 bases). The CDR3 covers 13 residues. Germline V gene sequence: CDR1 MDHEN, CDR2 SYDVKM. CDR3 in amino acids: CASGLGGNQPQHF. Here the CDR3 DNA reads TGTGCCAGCGGTTTAGGGGGGAATCAGCCCCAGCATTTT.

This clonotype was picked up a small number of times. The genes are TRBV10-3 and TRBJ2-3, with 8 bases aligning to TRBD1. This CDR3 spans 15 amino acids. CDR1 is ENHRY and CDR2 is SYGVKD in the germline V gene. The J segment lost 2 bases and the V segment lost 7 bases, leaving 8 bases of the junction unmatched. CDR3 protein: CAINPGTGLTDTQYF. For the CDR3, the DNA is TGTGCCATCAATCCCGGGACAGGTCTCACAGATACGCAGTATTTT.

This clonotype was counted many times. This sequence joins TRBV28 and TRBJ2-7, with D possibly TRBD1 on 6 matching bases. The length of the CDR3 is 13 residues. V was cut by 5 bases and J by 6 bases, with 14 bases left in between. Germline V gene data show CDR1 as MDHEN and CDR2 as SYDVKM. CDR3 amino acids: CASSPDRSGEQYF. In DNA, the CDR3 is TGTGCCAGCAGTCCCGACAGGTCCGGCGAGCAGTACTTC. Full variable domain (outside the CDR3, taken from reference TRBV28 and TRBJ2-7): DVKVTQSSRYLVKRTGEKVFLECVQDMDHENMFWYRQDPGLGLRLIYFSYDVKMKEKGDIPEGYSVSREKKERFSLILESASTNQTSMYLCASSPDRSGEQYFGPGTRLTVT.

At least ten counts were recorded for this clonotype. The CDR3 coding sequence is TGTGCCAGCAGCTTAGATCCGGAGACCGGGGAGCTGTTTTTT. This sequence encodes CASSLDPETGELFF. The chain joins TRBV7-2 to TRBJ2-2, with D unclear. CDR1 is SGHTA and CDR2 is FQGNSA in the germline V gene. The CDR3 extends over 14 amino acids. The ends were cut back, 1 base at V and 5 bases at J, with 8 bases in the middle.

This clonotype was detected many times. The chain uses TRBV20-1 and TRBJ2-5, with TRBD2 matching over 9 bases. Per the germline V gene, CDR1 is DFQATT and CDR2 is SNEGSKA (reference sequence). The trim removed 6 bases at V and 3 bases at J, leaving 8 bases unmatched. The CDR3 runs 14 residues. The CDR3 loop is CSASRPSGKETQYF. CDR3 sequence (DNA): TGCAGTGCCTCGCGCCCTAGCGGGAAAGAGACCCAGTACTTC.

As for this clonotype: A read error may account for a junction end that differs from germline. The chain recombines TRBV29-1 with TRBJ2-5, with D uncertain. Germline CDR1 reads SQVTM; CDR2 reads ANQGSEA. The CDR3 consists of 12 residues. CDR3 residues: CGVGRLEETQYF. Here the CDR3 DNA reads TGCGGCGTCGGGCGGCTTGAAGAGACCCAGTACTTC.

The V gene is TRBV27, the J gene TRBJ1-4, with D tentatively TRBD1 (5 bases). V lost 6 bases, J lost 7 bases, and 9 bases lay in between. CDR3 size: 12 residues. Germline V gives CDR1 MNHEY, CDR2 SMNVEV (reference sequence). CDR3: CASRGEREKLFF. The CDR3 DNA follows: TGTGCCAGCAGAGGGGAGCGTGAAAAACTGTTTTTT.

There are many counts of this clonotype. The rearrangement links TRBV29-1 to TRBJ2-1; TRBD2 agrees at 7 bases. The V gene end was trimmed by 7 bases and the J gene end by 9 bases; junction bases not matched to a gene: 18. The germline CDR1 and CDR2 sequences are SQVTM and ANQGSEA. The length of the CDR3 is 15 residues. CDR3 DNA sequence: TGCAGCGCCCTAAGGGCGGGAGCGATTGCGGGTGAGCAGTTCTTC. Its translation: CSALRAGAIAGEQFF.

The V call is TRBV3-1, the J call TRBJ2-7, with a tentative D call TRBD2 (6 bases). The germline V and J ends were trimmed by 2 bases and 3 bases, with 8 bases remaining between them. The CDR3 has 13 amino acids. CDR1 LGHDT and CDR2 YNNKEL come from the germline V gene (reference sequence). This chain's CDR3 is CASSQWGVYEQYF. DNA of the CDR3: TGTGCCAGCAGCCAATGGGGGGTCTACGAGCAGTACTTC.

The CDR3 loop reads CASSSVLWETQYF. CDR3 nucleotides: TGTGCCAGCAGTTCCGTTTTATGGGAGACCCAGTACTTC. The chain links TRBV12-3 or TRBV12-4 to TRBJ2-5, with no clear D. V lost 4 bases and J 5 bases, leaving 11 bases between the germline ends. The CDR3 is made up of 13 amino acids.